A single sample is the source of the 22 T cell receptor beta chains below, sequenced in a study of blood T cell repertoires in COVID-19 (dated by TCRdb to about 2020). The library was obtained by the immunoSEQ multiplex PCR assay. This is the immuneACCESS table as TCRdb keeps it, with only in-frame sequences that have V and J called. A part of the clones is gone; compared with another copy, unresolved V genes explain less than half, and the rest is unexplained. For this sample the table gives 130,000 or so clones, of which 84% were detected only once. About 1.3% of the sample is held by the ten biggest clonotypes. Sequenced material: peripheral blood. These receptors came from a man in his fifties or sixties with acute or convalescent COVID-19.

This sequence joins TRBV4-1 and TRBJ1-5; perhaps TRBD1 as D (5 bases). This CDR3 is built from 16 residues. The ends were cut back, 0 bases at V and 2 bases at J, with 11 bases in the middle. Germline V CDR1 and CDR2: MGHRA, YSYEKL. The CDR3: CASSQDGQGRNQPQHF. Here the CDR3 DNA reads TGCGCCAGCAGCCAAGATGGCCAGGGCCGCAATCAGCCCCAGCATTTT.

The rearrangement uses TRBV27 and TRBJ2-7; perhaps TRBD1 as D (6 bases). The V and J ends lost 1 base and 6 bases respectively, with 7 bases between them. CDR3 size: 12 residues. Germline V lookup: CDR1 MNHEY, CDR2 SMNVEV (reference sequence). The CDR3 loop is CASSLLGGEQYF. DNA for the CDR3: TGTGCCAGCAGTTTATTAGGGGGCGAGCAGTACTTC.

The V gene is TRBV13, the J gene TRBJ2-2; D gene uncertain. Trimming pared 5 bases from V and 1 base from J, leaving 14 bases between. The germline V gene encodes CDR1 PRHDT and CDR2 FYEKMQ (reference sequence). The CDR3 sequence is 16 residues long. Written as DNA, the CDR3 is TGTGCCAGCAGCCCCTACCGTAGCTTGAACACCGGGGAGCTGTTTTTT. Translated: CASSPYRSLNTGELFF.

The chain joins TRBV12-5 to TRBJ1-1; D unclear. This CDR3 is 17 amino acids long. Trimming shortened V by 0 bases and J by 0 bases, and 14 bases separated the two germline ends. The germline CDR1 and CDR2 sequences are LGHNT and FRNRAP. The chain's CDR3 is CASGLVPGRGMNTEAFF. The CDR3 coding sequence is TGTGCTAGTGGTTTGGTTCCCGGGCGGGGAATGAACACTGAAGCTTTCTTT. Supplemented by reference TRBV12-5 and TRBJ1-1, the full variable domain reads DARVTQTPRHKVTEMGQEVTMRCQPILGHNTVFWYRQTMMQGLELLAYFRNRAPLDDSGMPKDRFSAEMPDATLATLKIQPSEPRDSAVYFCASGLVPGRGMNTEAFFGQGTRLTVV.

This chain joins TRBV19 and TRBJ2-1; 7 bases fit TRBD2. V lost 3 bases, J lost 5 bases, and 7 bases stayed unmatched. The CDR3 consists of 15 residues. Germline V gene lookup returns CDR1 LNHDA and CDR2 SQIVND (reference sequence). The CDR3, as DNA: TGTGCCAGTAGTATTAGCGGGTCGAGAAACAATGAGCAGTTCTTC. Protein sequence: CASSISGSRNNEQFF.

CDR3 nucleotides: TGTGCCATCAAAGGGACTAGCGGGAGCATCAACAATGAGCAGTTCTTC. This encodes CAIKGTSGSINNEQFF. The chain uses TRBV10-3 and TRBJ2-1, with 14 bases that match TRBD2. V lost 7 bases and J lost 5; bases outside the gene matches: 7. The V gene's germline CDR1 is ENHRY and CDR2 SYGVKD. The CDR3 length is 16 residues.

This chain links TRBV19 with TRBJ2-7; D is unresolved. The V end lost 5 bases, the J end lost 3 bases, and 5 bases lay between the germline ends. The CDR3 is 11 residues long. CDR1 and CDR2 from the germline V gene are LNHDA and SQIVND (reference sequence). CDR3 residues: CASSDIYEQYF. The CDR3 DNA reads TGTGCCAGTAGTGACATCTACGAGCAGTACTTC. Full variable domain (outside the CDR3, taken from reference TRBV19 and TRBJ2-7): DGGITQSPKYLFRKEGQNVTLSCEQNLNHDAMYWYRQDPGQGLRLIYYSQIVNDFQKGDIAEGYSVSREKKESFPLTVTSAQKNPTAFYLCASSDIYEQYFGPGTRLTVT.

V and J are TRBV5-1 and TRBJ2-4, with 8 bases lining up with TRBD1. With 0 bases clipped from V and 9 bases from J, the junction kept 8 bases outside the gene matches. The CDR3 totals 15 residues. Germline CDR1 is SGHRS and CDR2 is YFSETQ. For the CDR3, the DNA is TGCGCCAGCAGCTTGGCAGGACAGGGTCCGGGCATTCAGTACTTC. As protein: CASSLAGQGPGIQYF.

This clone has only a few counts. This chain connects TRBV4-2 to TRBJ2-1, with D possibly being TRBD2 (6 bases). Germline CDR1 is LGHNA and CDR2 is YNFKEQ. The CDR3 runs to 15 residues. V lost 3 bases and J 4 bases, leaving 13 bases between the germline ends. CDR3: CASSQDGSEYNEQFF. For the CDR3, the DNA is TGTGCCAGCAGCCAGGACGGGAGTGAGTACAATGAGCAGTTCTTC.

The rearrangement uses TRBV19 and TRBJ1-2, with 10 nucleotides matching TRBD1. The germline V gene has CDR1 LNHDA and CDR2 SQIVND (reference sequence). Losses at the gene ends were 3 bases for V and 9 bases for J; bases not matched to a gene: 4. The CDR3 has 13 amino acids. The CDR3 is CASSIGTGESYTF. Written as DNA, the CDR3 is TGTGCCAGTAGTATCGGGACAGGGGAGAGCTACACCTTC. Together with reference TRBV19 and TRBJ1-2, the CDR3 gives the full variable domain: DGGITQSPKYLFRKEGQNVTLSCEQNLNHDAMYWYRQDPGQGLRLIYYSQIVNDFQKGDIAEGYSVSREKKESFPLTVTSAQKNPTAFYLCASSIGTGESYTFGSGTRLTVV.

A few counts support this clone. This chain's CDR3 is CASSLGLAGPEQYF. CDR3 nucleotides: TGTGCCAGCAGTCTGGGACTAGCGGGACCCGAGCAGTACTTC. This chain links TRBV6-5 with TRBJ2-7; 13 nucleotides match TRBD2. CDR1 MNHEY and CDR2 SVGAGI come from the germline V gene. Trimming at V came to 5 bases and at J to 6 bases, leaving 4 bases not matched to a gene. The CDR3 is 14 amino acids.

CDR3 DNA sequence: TGTGCCAGCGGAGACAGGGGGCAAGATACGCAGTATTTT. It codes for CASGDRGQDTQYF. The V gene is TRBV12-3 or TRBV12-4, the J gene TRBJ2-3; 10 bases are a match to TRBD1. The CDR3 is 13 amino acids. The J segment lost 5 bases and the V segment lost 8 bases, leaving 4 bases of the junction unmatched.

This chain joins TRBV4-2 and TRBJ2-5; D not resolved. The CDR3 contains 12 residues. V was clipped by 5 bases and J by 1 base, with 5 bases between them. Per the germline V gene, CDR1 is LGHNA and CDR2 is YNFKEQ. For the CDR3, the DNA is TGTGCCAGCAGCTTTATCCAAGAGACCCAGTACTTC. It encodes CASSFIQETQYF.

The chain combines TRBV7-9 with TRBJ2-3; 16 bases fit TRBD2. CDR1 is SEHNR and CDR2 is FQNEAQ in the germline V gene (reference sequence). Trimming cost V 4 bases and J 5 bases; bases outside gene matches: 6. This CDR3 has 17 residues. The CDR3 is CASSSGTSGGALDTQYF. The DNA of the CDR3 is TGTGCCAGCAGCTCAGGGACTAGCGGGGGGGCCCTAGATACGCAGTATTTT.

J is TRBJ2-3 and V is TRBV30, with 11 bases fitting TRBD2. The CDR3 totals 15 residues. CDR1 and CDR2 (germline): GTSNPN, SVGIG (reference sequence). J lost 7 bases, V lost 0 bases, and 6 bases had no gene match. CDR3 protein: CAWSVLAGGPNTQYF. CDR3 sequence (DNA): TGTGCCTGGAGTGTCCTAGCGGGGGGCCCGAATACGCAGTATTTT.

This clone was counted only a few times. The chain is built from TRBV7-6 and TRBJ2-2; TRBD1 might be the D (6 bases). This CDR3 region has 16 residues. Germline V gene sequence: CDR1 SGHVS, CDR2 FNYEAQ. V lost 3 bases, J lost 5 bases, and 16 bases lay in between. CDR3 sequence (DNA): TGTGCCAGCAGCTTGCTGACAGGCGAGGCTACCGGGGAGCTGTTTTTT. Protein sequence: CASSLLTGEATGELFF.

This chain joins TRBV2 and TRBJ1-5; maybe TRBD1 (6 bases). Germline V CDR1 and CDR2: SNHLY, FYNNEI. V was clipped by 1 base and J by 6 bases, with 10 bases between them. The CDR3 sequence is 14 residues long. CDR3 loop: CASSEGSGVQPQHF. DNA for the CDR3: TGTGCCAGCAGTGAAGGGTCAGGGGTTCAGCCCCAGCATTTT.

This clone was picked up a small number of times. The CDR3 is CASSPATSGGYEQFF. DNA for the CDR3: TGTGCCAGCTCACCTGCTACTAGCGGGGGCTATGAGCAGTTCTTC. This chain uses TRBV18 with TRBJ2-1; 11 nucleotides agree with TRBD2. J lost 8 bases, V lost 3 bases, and 6 bases had no gene match. CDR1 is KGHSH, CDR2 LQKENI, per germline. The CDR3 has 15 residues.

The chain combines TRBV27 with TRBJ1-3; the D gene is possibly TRBD1 (6 bases). Between the trimmed V and J ends, which lost 6 bases and 2 bases, there was a span of 14 bases. The CDR3 has 15 amino acids. Germline CDR1 and CDR2: MNHEY and SMNVEV (reference sequence). In nucleotides, the CDR3 is TGTGCCAGCAGAAAGCTCGGGGGGCCTGGAAACACCATATATTTT. Protein product: CASRKLGGPGNTIYF.

The V gene is TRBV6-5, the J gene TRBJ2-7, with a tentative D call TRBD1 (6 bases). Trimming removed 4 bases at V and 3 bases at J, with 13 bases between. CDR3 length: 14 amino acids. Germline assignment: CDR1 MNHEY and CDR2 SVGAGI. This chain's CDR3 is CASSSYPQGYEQYF. The CDR3 region has the DNA TGTGCCAGCAGTTCTTACCCACAGGGCTACGAGCAGTACTTC.

V and J are TRBV6-5 and TRBJ2-2; 9 bases are shared with TRBD2. Germline values: CDR1 MNHEY, CDR2 SVGAGI. The CDR3 extends over 15 amino acids. The V gene end was trimmed by 6 bases and the J gene end by 5 bases; junction bases not matched to a gene: 7. The CDR3 sequence is CASSLAGRGTGELFF. The CDR3 bases are TGTGCCAGCAGCCTAGCGGGAAGAGGGACCGGGGAGCTGTTTTTT.

This clone was seen just once. The chain links TRBV5-1 to TRBJ2-7; a weak D match, TRBD2 (5 bases). The CDR3 runs to 15 residues. Germline loops: CDR1 SGHRS, CDR2 YFSETQ. The V end lost 0 bases, the J end lost 2 bases, and 12 bases lay between the germline ends. This CDR3 reads CASSLDPGSTYEQYF. In DNA form, the CDR3 reads TGCGCCAGCAGCTTGGATCCGGGATCAACCTACGAGCAGTACTTC.